This TCR beta chain derives from a study of OX40 agonist ivuxolimab in advanced cancers. Study-wide results and limits: Clonal expansion by week 6 occurred in CD4+ and CD8+ blood T cells (at 0.1 to 3.0 mg/kg).

The table came from immunoSEQ multiplex PCR; TCRdb's copy has only in-frame clones and leaves some out. The sample holds around 77,000 clones, approximately 92% seen once. The CDR3 is 15 amino acids. Germline CDR1 is SGDLS and CDR2 is YYNGEE. The junction had 3 bases not matched to a gene; V was cut back by 0 bases and J by 4 bases. Blood sampling took place at baseline, cycle 4 day 1, and cycle 7 day 1. Note on this clone: Its antigen remains unidentified.

The sequence derives from an adult with an advanced solid tumor such as melanoma, head and neck, liver or kidney cancer. The sequenced sample was CD4+ or CD8+ T cells sorted from blood, obtained in a trial of the OX40 agonist ivuxolimab. The J gene is TRBJ2-1, the V gene TRBV9; TRBD2 aligns across 8 bases. The CDR3 is CASSVVLAGYNEQFF. Here the CDR3 DNA reads TGTGCCAGCAGCGTAGTGTTAGCGGGGTACAATGAGCAGTTCTTC.